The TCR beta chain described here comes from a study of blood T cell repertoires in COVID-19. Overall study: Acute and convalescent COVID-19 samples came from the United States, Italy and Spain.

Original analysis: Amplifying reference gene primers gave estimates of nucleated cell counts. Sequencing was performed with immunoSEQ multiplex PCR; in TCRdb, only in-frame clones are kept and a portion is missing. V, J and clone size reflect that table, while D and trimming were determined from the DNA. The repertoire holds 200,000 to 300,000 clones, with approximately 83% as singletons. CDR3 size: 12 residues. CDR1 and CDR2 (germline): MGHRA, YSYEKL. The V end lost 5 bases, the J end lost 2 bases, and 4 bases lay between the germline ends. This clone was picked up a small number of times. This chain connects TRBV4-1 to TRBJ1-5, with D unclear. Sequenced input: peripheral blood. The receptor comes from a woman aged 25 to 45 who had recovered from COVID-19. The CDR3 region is CASSEGNQPQHF. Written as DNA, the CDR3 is TGCGCCAGCAGCGAGGGCAATCAGCCCCAGCATTTT.